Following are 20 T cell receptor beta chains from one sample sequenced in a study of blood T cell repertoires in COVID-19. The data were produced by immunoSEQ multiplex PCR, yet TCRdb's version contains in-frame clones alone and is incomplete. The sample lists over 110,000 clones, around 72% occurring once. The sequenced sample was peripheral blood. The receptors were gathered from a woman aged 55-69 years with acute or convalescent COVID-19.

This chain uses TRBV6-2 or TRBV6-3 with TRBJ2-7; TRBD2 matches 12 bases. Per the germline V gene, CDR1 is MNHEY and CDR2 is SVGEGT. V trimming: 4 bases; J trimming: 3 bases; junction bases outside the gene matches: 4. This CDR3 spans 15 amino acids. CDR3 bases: TGTGCCAGCAGTTTACTGGGACTAGCGGGCTACGAGCAGTACTTC. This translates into CASSLLGLAGYEQYF.

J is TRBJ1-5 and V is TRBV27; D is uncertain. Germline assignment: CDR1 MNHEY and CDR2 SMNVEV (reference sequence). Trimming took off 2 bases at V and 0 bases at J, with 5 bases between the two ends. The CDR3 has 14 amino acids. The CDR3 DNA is TGTGCCAGCAGTTTAGACAATAGCAATCAGCCCCAGCATTTT. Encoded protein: CASSLDNSNQPQHF.

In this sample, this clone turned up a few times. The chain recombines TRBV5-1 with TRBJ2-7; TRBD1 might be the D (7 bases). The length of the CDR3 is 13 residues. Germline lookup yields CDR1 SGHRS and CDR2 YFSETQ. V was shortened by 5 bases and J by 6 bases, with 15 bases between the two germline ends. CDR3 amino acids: CASSLQGTGEQYF. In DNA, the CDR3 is TGCGCCAGCAGTTTACAGGGGACTGGCGAGCAGTACTTC.

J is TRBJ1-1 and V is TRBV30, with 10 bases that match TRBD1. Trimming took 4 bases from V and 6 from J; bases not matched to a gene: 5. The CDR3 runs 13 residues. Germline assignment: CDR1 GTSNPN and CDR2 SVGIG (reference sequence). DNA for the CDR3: TGTGCCTGGACGGGACAGGGGAGGTCTGAAGCTTTCTTT. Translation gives CAWTGQGRSEAFF.

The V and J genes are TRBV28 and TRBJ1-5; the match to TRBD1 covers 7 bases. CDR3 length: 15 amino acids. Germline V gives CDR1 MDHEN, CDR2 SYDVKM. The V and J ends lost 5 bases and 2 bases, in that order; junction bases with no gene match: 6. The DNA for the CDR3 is TGTGCCAGCAGTCGCAGGGGGTTAGGCAATCAGCCCCAGCATTTT. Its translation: CASSRRGLGNQPQHF.

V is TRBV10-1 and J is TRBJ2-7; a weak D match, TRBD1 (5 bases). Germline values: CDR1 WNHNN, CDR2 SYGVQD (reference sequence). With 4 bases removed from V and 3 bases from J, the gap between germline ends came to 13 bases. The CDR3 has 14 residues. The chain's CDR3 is CASSGNGQGYEQYF. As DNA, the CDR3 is TGCGCCAGCAGTGGGAATGGCCAGGGCTACGAGCAGTACTTC.

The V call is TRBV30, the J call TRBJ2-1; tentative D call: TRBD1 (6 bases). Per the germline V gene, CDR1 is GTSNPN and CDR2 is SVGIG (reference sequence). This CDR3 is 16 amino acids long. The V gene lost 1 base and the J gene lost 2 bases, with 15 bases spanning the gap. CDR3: CAWSALYGTTYNEQFF. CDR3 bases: TGTGCCTGGAGTGCTTTATACGGGACAACCTACAATGAGCAGTTCTTC.

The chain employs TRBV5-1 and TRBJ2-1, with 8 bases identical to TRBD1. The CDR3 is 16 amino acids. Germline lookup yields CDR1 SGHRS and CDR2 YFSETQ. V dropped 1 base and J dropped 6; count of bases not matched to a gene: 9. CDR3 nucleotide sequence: TGCGCCAGCAGCTTGACGAAATCCACAGGGGGCAATGAGCAGTTCTTC. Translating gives CASSLTKSTGGNEQFF.

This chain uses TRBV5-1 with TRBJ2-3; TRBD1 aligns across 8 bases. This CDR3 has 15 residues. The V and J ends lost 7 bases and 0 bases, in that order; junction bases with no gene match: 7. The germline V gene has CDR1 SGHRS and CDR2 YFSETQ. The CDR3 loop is CASARDRKSTDTQYF. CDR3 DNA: TGCGCCAGCGCAAGGGACAGGAAGAGCACAGATACGCAGTATTTT.

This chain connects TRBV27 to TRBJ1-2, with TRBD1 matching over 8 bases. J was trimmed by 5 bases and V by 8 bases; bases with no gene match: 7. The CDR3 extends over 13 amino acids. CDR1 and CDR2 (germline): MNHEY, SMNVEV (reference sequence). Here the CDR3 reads CASGWTGSYGYTF. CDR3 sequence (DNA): TGTGCCAGCGGTTGGACAGGGTCGTATGGCTACACCTTC.

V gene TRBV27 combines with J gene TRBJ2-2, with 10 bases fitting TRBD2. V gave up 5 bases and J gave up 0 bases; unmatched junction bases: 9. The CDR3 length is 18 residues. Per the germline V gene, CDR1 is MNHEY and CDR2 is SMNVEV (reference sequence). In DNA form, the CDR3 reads TGTGCCAGCAGTAGAAGACAGGGACTAGCGTCGAACACCGGGGAGCTGTTTTTT. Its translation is CASSRRQGLASNTGELFF.

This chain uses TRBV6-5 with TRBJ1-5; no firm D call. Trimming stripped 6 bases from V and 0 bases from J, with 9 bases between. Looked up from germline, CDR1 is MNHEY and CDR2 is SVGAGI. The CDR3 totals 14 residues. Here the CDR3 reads CASRGEISNQPQHF. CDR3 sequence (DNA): TGTGCCAGCAGGGGCGAGATTAGCAATCAGCCCCAGCATTTT.

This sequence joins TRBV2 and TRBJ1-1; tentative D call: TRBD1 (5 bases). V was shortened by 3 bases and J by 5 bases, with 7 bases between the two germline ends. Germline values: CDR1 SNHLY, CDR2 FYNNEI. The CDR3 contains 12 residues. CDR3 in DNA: TGTGCCAGCAGTGATGGGGGGACTGAAGCTTTCTTT. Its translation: CASSDGGTEAFF.

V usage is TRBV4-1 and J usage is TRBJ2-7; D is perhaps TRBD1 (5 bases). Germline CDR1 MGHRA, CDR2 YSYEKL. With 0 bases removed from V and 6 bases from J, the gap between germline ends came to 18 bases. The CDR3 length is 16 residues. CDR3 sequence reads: CASSQEVELWGSEQYF. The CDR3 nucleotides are TGCGCCAGCAGCCAAGAGGTTGAGCTGTGGGGCTCCGAGCAGTACTTC.

As DNA, the CDR3 is TGCGCCAGCAGTCTCGGGACAGATACGCAGTATTTT. It translates to CASSLGTDTQYF. The chain combines TRBV10-2 with TRBJ2-3; D remains unclear. V was cut by 5 bases and J by 3 bases, with 6 bases left in between. From germline, CDR1 is WSHSY and CDR2 SAAADI. CDR3 size: 12 residues.

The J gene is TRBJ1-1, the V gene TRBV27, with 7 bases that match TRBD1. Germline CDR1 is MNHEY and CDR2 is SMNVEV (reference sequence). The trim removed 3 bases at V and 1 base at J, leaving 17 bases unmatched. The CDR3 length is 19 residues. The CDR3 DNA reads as TGTGCCAGCAGTTTGAGGGGACAGACCCTCTTGTGGGAGAACACTGAAGCTTTCTTT. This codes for CASSLRGQTLLWENTEAFF.

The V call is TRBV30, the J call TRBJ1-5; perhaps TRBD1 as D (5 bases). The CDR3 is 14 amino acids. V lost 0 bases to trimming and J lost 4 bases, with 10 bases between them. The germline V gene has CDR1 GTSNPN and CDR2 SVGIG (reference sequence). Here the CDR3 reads CAWSVGQGNQPQHF. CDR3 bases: TGTGCCTGGAGTGTTGGCCAGGGTAATCAGCCCCAGCATTTT.

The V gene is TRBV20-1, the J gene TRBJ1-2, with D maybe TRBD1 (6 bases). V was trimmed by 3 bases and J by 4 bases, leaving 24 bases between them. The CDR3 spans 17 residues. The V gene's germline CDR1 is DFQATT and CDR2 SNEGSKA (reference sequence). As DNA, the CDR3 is TGCAGTGCTAGTCCCAACCCCTTGGGGGCCCTTTCCTATGGCTACACCTTC. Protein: CSASPNPLGALSYGYTF.

The CDR3 region has the DNA TGTGCCAGCAGCTTAAATCCGGGACAGGAAGCTTTCTTT. This gives the protein CASSLNPGQEAFF. The chain links TRBV7-9 to TRBJ1-1, with 7 bases matching TRBD1. The CDR3 extends over 13 amino acids. Unmatched junction bases numbered 5, after V lost 2 bases and J lost 8 bases. Germline CDR1 reads SEHNR; CDR2 reads FQNEAQ (reference sequence).

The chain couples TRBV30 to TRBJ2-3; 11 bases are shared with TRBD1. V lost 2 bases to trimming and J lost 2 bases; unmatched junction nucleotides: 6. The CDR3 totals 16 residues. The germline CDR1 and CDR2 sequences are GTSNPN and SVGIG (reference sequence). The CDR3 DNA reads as TGTGCCTGGAGTACCGGGACAGGGGGAGTCACAGATACGCAGTATTTT. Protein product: CAWSTGTGGVTDTQYF.